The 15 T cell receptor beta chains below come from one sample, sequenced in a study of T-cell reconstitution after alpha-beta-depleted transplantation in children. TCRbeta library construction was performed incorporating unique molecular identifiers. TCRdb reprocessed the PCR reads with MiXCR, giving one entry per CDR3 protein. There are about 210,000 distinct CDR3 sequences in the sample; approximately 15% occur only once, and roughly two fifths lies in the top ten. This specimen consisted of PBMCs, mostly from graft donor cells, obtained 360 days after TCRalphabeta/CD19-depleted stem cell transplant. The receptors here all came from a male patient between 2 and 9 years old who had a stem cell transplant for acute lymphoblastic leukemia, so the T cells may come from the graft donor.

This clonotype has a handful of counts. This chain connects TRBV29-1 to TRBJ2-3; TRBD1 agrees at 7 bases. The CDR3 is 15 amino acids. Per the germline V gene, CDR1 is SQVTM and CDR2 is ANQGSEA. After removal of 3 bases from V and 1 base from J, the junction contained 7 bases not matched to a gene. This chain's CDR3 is CSVEVDRVGTDTQYF. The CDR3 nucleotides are TGCAGCGTTGAGGTCGACAGGGTGGGCACAGATACGCAGTATTTT.

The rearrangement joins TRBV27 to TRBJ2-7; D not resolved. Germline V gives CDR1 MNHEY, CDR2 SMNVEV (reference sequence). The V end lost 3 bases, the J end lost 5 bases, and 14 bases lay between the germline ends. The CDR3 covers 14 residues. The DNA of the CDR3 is TGTGCCAGCAGTTTCCTGTGGTGGAGCGACGAGCAGTACTTC. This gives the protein CASSFLWWSDEQYF.

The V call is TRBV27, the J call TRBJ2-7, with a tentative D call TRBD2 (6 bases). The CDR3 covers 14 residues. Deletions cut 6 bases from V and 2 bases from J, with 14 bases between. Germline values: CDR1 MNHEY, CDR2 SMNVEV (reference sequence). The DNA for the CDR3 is TGTGCCAGCAGCTGGCGGGGACCACCCTACGAGCAGTACTTC. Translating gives CASSWRGPPYEQYF.

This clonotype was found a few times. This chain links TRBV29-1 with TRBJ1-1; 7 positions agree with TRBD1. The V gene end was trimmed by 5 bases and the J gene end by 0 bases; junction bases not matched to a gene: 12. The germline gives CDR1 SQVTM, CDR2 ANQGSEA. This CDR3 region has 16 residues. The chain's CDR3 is CSVTGERVDLNTEAFF. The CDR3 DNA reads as TGCAGCGTTACAGGGGAGAGGGTGGATCTGAACACTGAAGCTTTCTTT.

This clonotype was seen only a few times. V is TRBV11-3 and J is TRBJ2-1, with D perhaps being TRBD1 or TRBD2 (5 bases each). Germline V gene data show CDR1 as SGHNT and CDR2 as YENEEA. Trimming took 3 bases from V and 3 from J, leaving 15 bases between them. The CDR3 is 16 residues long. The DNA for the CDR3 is TGTGCCAGCAGCTTTTATGGGGGAGTGAACTACAATGAGCAGTTCTTC. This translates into CASSFYGGVNYNEQFF.

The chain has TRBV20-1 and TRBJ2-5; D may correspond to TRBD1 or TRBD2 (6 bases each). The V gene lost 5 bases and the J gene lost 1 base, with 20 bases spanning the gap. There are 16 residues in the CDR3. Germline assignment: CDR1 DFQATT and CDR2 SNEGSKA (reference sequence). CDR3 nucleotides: TGCAGTGCTCCAACCGCGATAGGGGGGAGCCAAGAGACCCAGTACTTC. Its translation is CSAPTAIGGSQETQYF.

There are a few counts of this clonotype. The DNA of the CDR3 is TGCAGCGTCGCTAGCGGGGGGGAGACCCAGTACTTC. Its protein product is CSVASGGETQYF. The genes are TRBV29-1 and TRBJ2-5; 11 bases align to TRBD2. Germline V lookup: CDR1 SQVTM, CDR2 ANQGSEA. This CDR3 is built from 12 residues. V lost 6 bases to trimming and J lost 5 bases; unmatched junction nucleotides: 2.

CDR3 sequence reads: CASSQKQGGQPQHF. CDR3 DNA: TGCGCCAGCAGCCAGAAACAGGGGGGCCAGCCCCAGCATTTT. The rearrangement joins TRBV5-1 to TRBJ1-5, with 8 bases matching TRBD1. The CDR3 contains 14 residues. J was trimmed by 7 bases and V by 4 bases; bases with no gene match: 7. The V gene's germline CDR1 is SGHRS and CDR2 YFSETQ.

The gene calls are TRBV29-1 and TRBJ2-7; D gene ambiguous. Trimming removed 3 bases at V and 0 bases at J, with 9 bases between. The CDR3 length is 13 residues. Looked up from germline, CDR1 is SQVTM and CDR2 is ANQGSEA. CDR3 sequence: CSVELRSSYEQYF. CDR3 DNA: TGCAGCGTTGAGTTACGGAGCTCCTACGAGCAGTACTTC.

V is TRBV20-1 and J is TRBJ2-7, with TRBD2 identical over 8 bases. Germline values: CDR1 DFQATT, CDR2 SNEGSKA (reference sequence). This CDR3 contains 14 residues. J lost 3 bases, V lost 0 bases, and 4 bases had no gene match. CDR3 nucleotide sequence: TGCAGTGCTAGAGAAGCGGGGGCCCTCTACGAGCAGTACTTC. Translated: CSAREAGALYEQYF.

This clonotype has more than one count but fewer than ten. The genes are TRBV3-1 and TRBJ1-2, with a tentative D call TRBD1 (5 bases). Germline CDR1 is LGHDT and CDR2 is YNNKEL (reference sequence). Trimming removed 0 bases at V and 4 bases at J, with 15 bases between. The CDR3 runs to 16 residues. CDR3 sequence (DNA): TGTGCCAGCAGCCAAGATGGGGGTTACGTCGGCTATGGCTACACCTTC. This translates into CASSQDGGYVGYGYTF.

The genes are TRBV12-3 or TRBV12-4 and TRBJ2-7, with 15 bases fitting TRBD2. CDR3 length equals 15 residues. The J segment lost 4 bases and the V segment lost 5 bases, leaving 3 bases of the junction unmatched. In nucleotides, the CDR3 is TGTGCCAGCAGTCGAGGGACTAGCGGGGGGTACGAGCAGTACTTC. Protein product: CASSRGTSGGYEQYF.

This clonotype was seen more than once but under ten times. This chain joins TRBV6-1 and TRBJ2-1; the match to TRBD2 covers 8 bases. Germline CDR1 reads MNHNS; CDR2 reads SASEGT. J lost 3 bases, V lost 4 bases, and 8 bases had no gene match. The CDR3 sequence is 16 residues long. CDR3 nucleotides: TGTGCCAGCAGTGTAGGACTAGCTATTCTCTACAATGAGCAGTTCTTC. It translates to CASSVGLAILYNEQFF.

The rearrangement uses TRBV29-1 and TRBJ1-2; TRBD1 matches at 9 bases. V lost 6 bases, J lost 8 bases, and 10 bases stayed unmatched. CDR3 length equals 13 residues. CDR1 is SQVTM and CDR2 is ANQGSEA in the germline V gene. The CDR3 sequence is CSVPGQGSLGYTF. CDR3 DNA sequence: TGCAGCGTCCCCGGACAGGGGTCTCTCGGCTACACCTTC.

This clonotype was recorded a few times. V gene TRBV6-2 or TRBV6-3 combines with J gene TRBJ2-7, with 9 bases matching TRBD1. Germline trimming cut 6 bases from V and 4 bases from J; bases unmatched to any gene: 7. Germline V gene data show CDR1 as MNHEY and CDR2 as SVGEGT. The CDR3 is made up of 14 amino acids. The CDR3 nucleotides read TGTGCCAGCAGACCCGGGACAGGGATATACGAGCAGTACTTC. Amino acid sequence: CASRPGTGIYEQYF.